This is a list of T cell receptor beta chains from one sample in a study of CD8 T cells in Susac syndrome. TCRdb re-called the immunoSEQ multiplex PCR reads through MiXCR, storing one row per CDR3 protein. This repertoire shows roughly 140,000 distinct CDR3 sequences, roughly 94% found once; its top ten account for around 0.21%. Sequenced sample: CD8+ T cells from PBMCs. Source of these receptors: a human donor with multiple sclerosis. Each CDR3 is given with its conserved first and last residue. A D gene is named only where the DNA matches it firmly. Rows give clone size only sometimes, using once, few, many, or a class for an expanded clone.

len: 12; abundance: .; v_gene: TRBV2; d_gene: .; j_gene: TRBJ2-5; CDR3aa: CASIWRAETQYF
len: 13; abundance: .; v_gene: TRBV10-3; d_gene: TRBD1; j_gene: TRBJ2-2; CDR3aa: CAISPTGAGELFF
len: 12; abundance: .; v_gene: TRBV29-1; d_gene: .; j_gene: TRBJ1-3; CDR3aa: CSVWDSGNTIYF
len: 16; abundance: .; v_gene: TRBV6-1; d_gene: TRBD1; j_gene: TRBJ2-2; CDR3aa: CASRVGTGTNTGELFF
len: 17; abundance: .; v_gene: TRBV5-4; d_gene: TRBD1; j_gene: TRBJ2-4; CDR3aa: CASSTTGTGIWGNIQYF
len: 19; abundance: .; v_gene: TRBV4-1; d_gene: TRBD2; j_gene: TRBJ2-5; CDR3aa: CASSQDEARLAGAVGAQYF
len: 14; abundance: few; v_gene: TRBV6-1; d_gene: TRBD1; j_gene: TRBJ1-2; CDR3aa: CASSEGQGNYGYTF
len: 17; abundance: .; v_gene: TRBV28; d_gene: TRBD1; j_gene: TRBJ2-5; CDR3aa: CASSLVPVRGLGETQYF
len: 14; abundance: .; v_gene: TRBV4-2; d_gene: .; j_gene: TRBJ2-7; CDR3aa: CASSQDRLSYEQYF
len: 15; abundance: .; v_gene: TRBV7-9; d_gene: TRBD1; j_gene: TRBJ1-2; CDR3aa: CASRSGDRSNYGYTF
len: 11; abundance: once; v_gene: TRBV29-1; d_gene: .; j_gene: TRBJ2-4; CDR3aa: CSAEAKNIQYF
len: 15; abundance: .; v_gene: TRBV6-1; d_gene: .; j_gene: TRBJ2-3; CDR3aa: CASSDRASRRDTQYF
len: 14; abundance: .; v_gene: TRBV10-3; d_gene: .; j_gene: TRBJ1-2; CDR3aa: CAIKGFEENYGYTF
len: 13; abundance: .; v_gene: TRBV20-1; d_gene: .; j_gene: TRBJ2-7; CDR3aa: CSAGRDLVHEQYF
len: 14; abundance: .; v_gene: TRBV13; d_gene: .; j_gene: TRBJ2-3; CDR3aa: CASSPQGNTDTQYF
len: 15; abundance: .; v_gene: TRBV12-3/TRBV12-4; d_gene: .; j_gene: TRBJ2-1; CDR3aa: CASNIVGGSFNEQFF
len: 14; abundance: .; v_gene: TRBV20-1; d_gene: .; j_gene: TRBJ2-5; CDR3aa: CSARSPSEQETQYF
len: 14; abundance: .; v_gene: TRBV20-1; d_gene: TRBD1; j_gene: TRBJ2-5; CDR3aa: CSARVGQQQETQYF
len: 17; abundance: .; v_gene: TRBV20-1; d_gene: TRBD2; j_gene: TRBJ2-5; CDR3aa: CSAYGTSGGRYQETQYF
len: 12; abundance: .; v_gene: TRBV13; d_gene: .; j_gene: TRBJ1-2; CDR3aa: CASSSPSDGYTF
len: 18; abundance: .; v_gene: TRBV19; d_gene: TRBD1; j_gene: TRBJ1-1; CDR3aa: CASSTPPQGIAENTEAFF
len: 16; abundance: .; v_gene: TRBV2; d_gene: TRBD2; j_gene: TRBJ2-7; CDR3aa: CASRETGLAGFYEQYF
len: 15; abundance: once; v_gene: TRBV6-5; d_gene: .; j_gene: TRBJ2-1; CDR3aa: CASSPGVDSYNEQFF
len: 13; abundance: .; v_gene: TRBV27; d_gene: .; j_gene: TRBJ2-7; CDR3aa: CASSTARPYEQYF
len: 14; abundance: .; v_gene: TRBV25-1; d_gene: TRBD1; j_gene: TRBJ2-1; CDR3aa: CASTDRGMGDEQFF
len: 15; abundance: .; v_gene: TRBV3-1; d_gene: TRBD2; j_gene: TRBJ2-2; CDR3aa: CASSPRGANTGELFF
len: 16; abundance: .; v_gene: TRBV29-1; d_gene: .; j_gene: TRBJ2-7; CDR3aa: CSVVPPGAGALYEQYF
len: 16; abundance: .; v_gene: TRBV9; d_gene: .; j_gene: TRBJ2-5; CDR3aa: CASSDGGRRSQETQYF
len: 17; abundance: once; v_gene: TRBV12-3/TRBV12-4; d_gene: .; j_gene: TRBJ2-6; CDR3aa: CASSRGGGDSGANVLTF
len: 14; abundance: .; v_gene: TRBV29-1; d_gene: .; j_gene: TRBJ1-3; CDR3aa: CSVGTDGSGNTIYF
len: 16; abundance: .; v_gene: TRBV9; d_gene: .; j_gene: TRBJ1-4; CDR3aa: CASSIQESATNEKLFF
len: 15; abundance: .; v_gene: TRBV4-3; d_gene: TRBD1; j_gene: TRBJ1-2; CDR3aa: CASSQDGTGKYGYTF
len: 13; abundance: .; v_gene: TRBV5-1; d_gene: .; j_gene: TRBJ2-3; CDR3aa: CASTSLGTDTQYF
len: 15; abundance: .; v_gene: TRBV19; d_gene: .; j_gene: TRBJ1-1; CDR3aa: CASSSHRVGDTEAFF
len: 12; abundance: .; v_gene: TRBV5-4; d_gene: TRBD1; j_gene: TRBJ2-7; CDR3aa: CASSYGTAEQYF
len: 16; abundance: .; v_gene: TRBV19; d_gene: .; j_gene: TRBJ1-5; CDR3aa: CASDWRASYGNQPQHF
len: 15; abundance: .; v_gene: TRBV7-9; d_gene: .; j_gene: TRBJ2-1; CDR3aa: CASSPLQGRDNEQFF
len: 14; abundance: .; v_gene: TRBV20-1; d_gene: TRBD1; j_gene: TRBJ1-2; CDR3aa: CSALALDRNYGYTF
len: 15; abundance: .; v_gene: TRBV29-1; d_gene: .; j_gene: TRBJ2-7; CDR3aa: CSVLNFGAGNYEQYF
len: 14; abundance: once; v_gene: TRBV29-1; d_gene: TRBD1; j_gene: TRBJ1-1; CDR3aa: CSATQGVANTEAFF
len: 15; abundance: .; v_gene: TRBV30; d_gene: TRBD2; j_gene: TRBJ2-1; CDR3aa: CAWGPSGATYNEQFF
len: 13; abundance: .; v_gene: TRBV9; d_gene: TRBD1; j_gene: TRBJ2-7; CDR3aa: CASSDWTGGEQYF
len: 13; abundance: .; v_gene: TRBV28; d_gene: .; j_gene: TRBJ2-3; CDR3aa: CATKWLAPDTQYF
len: 15; abundance: .; v_gene: TRBV27; d_gene: TRBD1; j_gene: TRBJ1-1; CDR3aa: CASSLTGGGYTEAFF
len: 11; abundance: .; v_gene: TRBV29-1; d_gene: .; j_gene: TRBJ2-2; CDR3aa: CSVEMDGELFF
len: 13; abundance: once; v_gene: TRBV27; d_gene: .; j_gene: TRBJ1-2; CDR3aa: CASTPLGGLGYTF